One sample yielded the 18 T cell receptor beta chains listed below, sequenced in a study of neurological immune-mediated disorders. TCRdb reprocessed the 5' RACE reads with MiXCR, giving one entry per CDR3 protein. The table has about 66,000 distinct CDR3 sequences, around 4.8% seen once. The sequenced material came from PBMCs. These receptors all stem from a woman between 70 and 85 years old with multiple sclerosis.

This clonotype has a count of ten or more. This sequence joins TRBV2 and TRBJ1-1, with 9 bases fitting TRBD1. J gave up 10 bases and V 3 bases, and 0 bases lay outside the gene matches. CDR3 length: 11 residues. Germline lookup yields CDR1 SNHLY and CDR2 FYNNEI. CDR3 in amino acids: CASSETGGAFF. Here the CDR3 DNA reads TGTGCCAGCAGTGAGACAGGGGGAGCTTTCTTT. The full variable domain, its missing parts supplied by reference TRBV2 and TRBJ1-1, is EPEVTQTPSHQVTQMGQEVILRCVPISNHLYFYWYRQILGQKVEFLVSFYNNEISEKSEIFDDQFSVERPDGSNFTLKIRSTKLEDSAMYFCASSETGGAFFGQGTRLTVV.

In this sample, this clonotype turned up many times. V gene TRBV4-1 combines with J gene TRBJ2-5; D possibly corresponds to TRBD1 (7 bases). The ends were cut back, 3 bases at V and 2 bases at J, with 13 bases in the middle. Germline V gene data show CDR1 as MGHRA and CDR2 as YSYEKL. This CDR3 is 15 amino acids long. The CDR3 is CASSHRTGLQETQYF. CDR3 nucleotide sequence: TGCGCCAGCAGCCATAGGACAGGACTACAAGAGACCCAGTACTTC.

This clonotype showed up many times. The chain has TRBV15 and TRBJ2-6, with TRBD2 matching 7 bases. The CDR3 has 19 residues. Trimming at V came to 2 bases and at J to 0 bases, leaving 10 bases not matched to a gene. The germline V gene encodes CDR1 LNHNV and CDR2 YYDKDF (reference sequence). The CDR3 sequence: CATSRLGRGTSSGANVLTF. The DNA of the CDR3 is TGTGCCACCAGCAGATTAGGGAGGGGAACCTCCTCTGGGGCCAACGTCCTGACTTTC.

This chain links TRBV7-8 with TRBJ1-1; no clear D. The V end was cut by 4 bases, the J end by 0 bases, with 15 bases between. The CDR3 spans 16 residues. Germline CDR1 is SGHVS and CDR2 is FQNEAQ. The CDR3 DNA reads as TGTGCCAGCAGCTCTGACCAGGTGGCCATGAACACTGAAGCTTTCTTT. This codes for CASSSDQVAMNTEAFF. Using reference TRBV7-8 and TRBJ1-1 for the parts outside the CDR3, the full variable domain is GAGVSQSPRYKVAKRGQDVALRCDPISGHVSLFWYQQALGQGPEFLTYFQNEAQLDKSGLPSDRFFAERPEGSVSTLKIQRTQQEDSAVYLCASSSDQVAMNTEAFFGQGTRLTVV.

Comments on this clonotype: One base away lies a much larger clone, so this may be a sequencing read error. The CDR3 carries no conserved terminal phenylalanine or tryptophan, so it likely arises from a read error. The V gene is TRBV5-1, the J gene TRBJ2-7; 7 positions match TRBD1. CDR1 SGHRS and CDR2 YFSETQ come from the germline V gene. The CDR3 totals 15 residues. V lost 4 bases, J lost 3 bases, and 10 bases stayed unmatched. The CDR3 bases are TGCGCCAGCAGCATGGCCGGGACAGAGATCTACGAGCAGTACATC. Encoded protein: CASSMAGTEIYEQYI.

This clonotype was recorded at least ten times. This chain's CDR3 is CASVRASGPNEQFF. The CDR3 DNA follows: TGTGCCAGCGTACGGGCTAGCGGGCCCAATGAGCAGTTCTTC. The gene calls are TRBV6-6 and TRBJ2-1; 8 bases line up with TRBD2. The junction had 9 bases not matched to a gene; V was cut back by 8 bases and J by 6 bases. Germline CDR1 and CDR2: MNHNY and SVGAGI (reference sequence). The CDR3 length is 14 residues.

This clonotype was recorded many times. The chain recombines TRBV29-1 with TRBJ2-7; D ambiguous. The CDR3 contains 9 residues. The germline V gene has CDR1 SQVTM and CDR2 ANQGSEA. The DNA of the CDR3 is TGCCCCGTTCTAGTACTTCCGTACTTC. Protein sequence: CPVLVLPYF.

This clonotype was detected only a few times. The genes are TRBV29-1 and TRBJ2-1, with 9 bases aligning to TRBD2. Germline CDR1 and CDR2: SQVTM and ANQGSEA. This CDR3 has 14 residues. V lost 7 bases, J lost 0 bases, and 4 bases stayed unmatched. The CDR3 DNA reads as TGCAGCGGCCGCGGGGGGGACTCCTACAATGAGCAGTTCTTC. Amino acid sequence: CSGRGGDSYNEQFF.

This clonotype was found many times. The CDR3 DNA is TGTGCCAGCAGCTTGGCGAATGGGCCGCTTTACGAGCAGTACTTC. Translated: CASSLANGPLYEQYF. This chain links TRBV7-2 with TRBJ2-7, with D unclear. Trimming pared 3 bases from V and 4 bases from J, leaving 16 bases between. CDR1 and CDR2 from the germline V gene are SGHTA and FQGNSA. The CDR3 spans 15 residues.

This chain uses TRBV20-1 with TRBJ1-3; D ambiguous. The CDR3 covers 11 residues. V was shortened by 0 bases and J by 4 bases, with 1 base between the two germline ends. Per germline, CDR1 DFQATT and CDR2 SNEGSKA (reference sequence). The chain's CDR3 is CSAREGNTIYF. The CDR3 DNA is TGCAGTGCTAGAGAGGGAAACACCATATATTTT.

As to this clonotype: This may arise from a read error, as a much more abundant clone is one base away. The gene calls are TRBV29-1 and TRBJ2-2; D possibly matches TRBD1 or TRBD2 (5 bases each). Trimming left V 7 bases short and J 5 bases short, with 20 bases between. Looked up from germline, CDR1 is SQVTM and CDR2 is ANQGSEA. This CDR3 has 15 amino acids. The DNA for the CDR3 is TGCAGCGCCGTGGCGGCAGGGCGAGGGACCGGGGAGCTGTTTTTT. Translation gives CSAVAAGRGTGELFF.

This clonotype was seen a few times. This chain joins TRBV5-6 and TRBJ1-1; D is ambiguous. V was clipped by 0 bases and J by 6 bases, with 3 bases between them. The CDR3 is 11 residues long. Germline CDR1 is SGHDT and CDR2 is YYEEEE. Here the CDR3 reads CASSLGPEAFF. The CDR3 DNA is TGTGCCAGCAGCTTGGGGCCTGAAGCTTTCTTT. Full variable domain (remainder filled in from reference TRBV5-6 and TRBJ1-1): DAGVTQSPTHLIKTRGQQVTLRCSPKSGHDTVSWYQQALGQGPQFIFQYYEEEERQRGNFPDRFSGHQFPNYSSELNVNALLLGDSALYLCASSLGPEAFFGQGTRLTVV.

The table lists this clonotype with many counts. The chain uses TRBV20-1 and TRBJ2-7; 15 positions agree with TRBD2. The CDR3 contains 14 residues. Germline loops: CDR1 DFQATT, CDR2 SNEGSKA (reference sequence). V was pared by 6 bases and J by 2 bases, with 2 bases of the junction left unmatched. The CDR3 loop reads CSARTSGRAYEQYF. As DNA, the CDR3 is TGCAGTGCCAGGACTAGCGGGAGGGCCTACGAGCAGTACTTC.

A few counts support this clonotype. The chain uses TRBV3-1 and TRBJ1-2; the D is unclear. This CDR3 contains 15 residues. In germline, CDR1 is LGHDT, CDR2 YNNKEL (reference sequence). V gave up 0 bases and J gave up 4 bases, with 12 bases separating them. The CDR3 spells CASSQDSKGRYGYTF. CDR3 bases: TGTGCCAGCAGCCAAGACTCCAAGGGCCGCTATGGCTACACCTTC.

The chain combines TRBV18 with TRBJ2-5, with a possible D match to TRBD1 (5 bases). The CDR3 length is 15 residues. Germline V CDR1 and CDR2: KGHSH, LQKENI. The V end lost 5 bases, the J end lost 3 bases, and 16 bases lay between the germline ends. DNA of the CDR3: TGTGCCAGCTCATCACGACCGCAGGGTGAAGAGACCCAGTACTTC. Translated, it gives CASSSRPQGEETQYF.

The sample holds many counts of this clonotype. J is TRBJ2-3 and V is TRBV29-1, with TRBD2 identical over 9 bases. Germline CDR1 reads SQVTM; CDR2 reads ANQGSEA. The CDR3 has 14 amino acids. Trimming took 7 bases from V and 0 from J; bases not matched to a gene: 5. In nucleotides, the CDR3 is TGCAGCGAGGGAAGCGGGGGGAGCACAGATACGCAGTATTTT. It specifies CSEGSGGSTDTQYF.

Ten or more counts support this clonotype. The CDR3 bases are TGCGCCAGCAGCGGGGGAGACGACTACAATGAGCAGTTCTTC. Translated: CASSGGDDYNEQFF. This chain connects TRBV5-1 to TRBJ2-1; D is possibly TRBD1 or TRBD2 (5 bases each). Germline V lookup: CDR1 SGHRS, CDR2 YFSETQ. V gave up 4 bases and J gave up 3 bases, with 11 bases separating them. This CDR3 is built from 14 residues.

This clonotype appeared many times. J is TRBJ2-1 and V is TRBV24-1, with 8 bases identical to TRBD2. V was clipped by 3 bases and J by 8 bases; unmatched bases: 8. The CDR3 runs 15 residues. Germline assignment: CDR1 KGHDR and CDR2 SFDVKD. CDR3 DNA sequence: TGTGCCACCAGTGATCGCGCGGGAGGCAGGGATGAGCAGTTCTTC. Its translation is CATSDRAGGRDEQFF.